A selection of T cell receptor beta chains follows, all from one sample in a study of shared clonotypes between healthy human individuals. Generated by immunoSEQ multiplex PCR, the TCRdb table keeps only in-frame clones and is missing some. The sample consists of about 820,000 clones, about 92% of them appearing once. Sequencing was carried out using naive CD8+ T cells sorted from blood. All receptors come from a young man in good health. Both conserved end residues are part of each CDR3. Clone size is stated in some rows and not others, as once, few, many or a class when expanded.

CDR3aa: CASSSSDGSSYEQYF
abundance: .
j_gene: TRBJ2-7
v_gene: TRBV11-2

CDR3aa: CASSGTGSYEQYF
abundance: .
j_gene: TRBJ2-7
v_gene: TRBV4-2

CDR3aa: CASSIPGTDTQYF
abundance: .
j_gene: TRBJ2-3
v_gene: TRBV19

CDR3aa: CASSARVGELFF
abundance: .
j_gene: TRBJ2-2
v_gene: TRBV7-3

CDR3aa: CASSSRQGPYEQYF
abundance: .
j_gene: TRBJ2-7
v_gene: TRBV5-1

CDR3aa: CASSPPTRDLLNTGELFF
abundance: .
j_gene: TRBJ2-2
v_gene: TRBV7-9

CDR3aa: CASRGSNELQETQYF
abundance: once
j_gene: TRBJ2-5
v_gene: TRBV10-2

CDR3aa: CASSLRPLYEQYF
abundance: .
j_gene: TRBJ2-7
v_gene: TRBV19

CDR3aa: CASSSGLAYNEQYF
abundance: .
j_gene: TRBJ2-7
v_gene: TRBV6-5

CDR3aa: CASSDSGTSGGPYNEQFF
abundance: .
j_gene: TRBJ2-1
v_gene: TRBV6-4

CDR3aa: CASRTGTGELFF
abundance: .
j_gene: TRBJ2-2
v_gene: TRBV2

CDR3aa: CASSFEGTGELFF
abundance: few
j_gene: TRBJ2-2
v_gene: TRBV7-9

CDR3aa: CAWSAGTGVTDTQYF
abundance: .
j_gene: TRBJ2-3
v_gene: TRBV30

CDR3aa: CASSYSFGGGYEQYF
abundance: .
j_gene: TRBJ2-7
v_gene: TRBV6-5

CDR3aa: CASSLGLDYEQYF
abundance: .
j_gene: TRBJ2-7
v_gene: TRBV11-2

CDR3aa: CASRKGAGRNQPQHF
abundance: .
j_gene: TRBJ1-5
v_gene: TRBV19

CDR3aa: CASSIGQGEISYEQYF
abundance: .
j_gene: TRBJ2-7
v_gene: TRBV19

CDR3aa: CASSLAADSGANVLTF
abundance: few
j_gene: TRBJ2-6
v_gene: TRBV5-1

CDR3aa: CASIDGGDEQFF
abundance: .
j_gene: TRBJ2-1
v_gene: TRBV10-2

CDR3aa: CASQDRVTYEQYF
abundance: .
j_gene: TRBJ2-7
v_gene: TRBV2

CDR3aa: CATSRTRNTEAFF
abundance: .
j_gene: TRBJ1-1
v_gene: TRBV15

CDR3aa: CASSQAGFGYTF
abundance: .
j_gene: TRBJ1-2
v_gene: TRBV14